This is a list of T cell receptor beta chains from one sample in a study of blood T cell repertoires in COVID-19. Clones were read by immunoSEQ multiplex PCR, and TCRdb kept only the in-frame ones, dropping some. The sample consists of over 60,000 clones, approximately 86% of them appearing once. The source material was peripheral blood. These receptors all stem from a man aged 65-85 years with acute or convalescent COVID-19. Both conserved end residues are part of each CDR3. A D gene is named only where the DNA matches it firmly. Some rows mark clone size as missing; the rest say once, few, many or name a class of expanded clone.

clone_size j_call d_call v_call cdr3_aa cdr3_nt
. TRBJ2-7 TRBD1 TRBV28 CASRVGTGGSYEQYF TGTGCCAGCAGGGTAGGGACAGGGGGCTCCTACGAGCAGTACTTC
few TRBJ1-5 TRBD1 TRBV28 CASRGRGQGNQPQHF TGTGCCAGCAGAGGGCGGGGACAGGGAAATCAGCCCCAGCATTTT
. TRBJ2-3 . TRBV7-7 CASSLNGRGDTQYF TGTGCCAGCAGCTTAAACGGCCGCGGGGATACGCAGTATTTT
once TRBJ2-7 . TRBV7-2 CASSFRTYEQYF TGTGCCAGCAGCTTCAGAACCTACGAGCAGTACTTC
. TRBJ2-1 TRBD2 TRBV3-1/TRBV3-2 CASKVSGSRNEQFF TGTGCCAGCAAGGTGAGCGGGAGTAGGAATGAGCAGTTCTTC
once TRBJ2-7 TRBD2 TRBV30 CAWRRVAGDSGQYF TGTGCCTGGAGAAGGGTAGCGGGGGACTCGGGGCAGTACTTC
. TRBJ1-3 . TRBV5-1 CASSLLPPGTGNTIYF TGCGCCAGCAGCTTGCTCCCTCCGGGAACTGGAAACACCATATATTTT
. TRBJ2-7 . TRBV12-5 CASGPGRAYEQYF TGTGCTAGTGGTCCGGGGAGAGCCTACGAGCAGTACTTC
. TRBJ2-2 . TRBV6-5 CASRTGTLNTGELFF TGTGCCAGCAGAACCGGGACACTGAACACCGGGGAGCTGTTTTTT
. TRBJ1-5 . TRBV7-9 CASSLGQSNQPQHF TGTGCCAGCAGCTTAGGGCAAAGCAATCAGCCCCAGCATTTT
. TRBJ1-1 . TRBV6-5 CASSLYGGMNTEAFF TGTGCCAGCAGTTTGTACGGGGGAATGAACACTGAAGCTTTCTTT
. TRBJ2-5 TRBD2 TRBV5-1 CASSTLAGLQETQYF TGCGCCAGCAGCACCCTAGCGGGGCTCCAAGAGACCCAGTACTTC
. TRBJ2-3 . TRBV27 CASSLGTVGRGTQYF TGTGCCAGCAGTTTAGGTACAGTTGGTAGGGGTACGCAGTATTTT
. TRBJ2-5 . TRBV7-3 CASSETASQTQYF TGTGCCAGCAGCGAGACAGCAAGCCAGACCCAGTACTTC
. TRBJ2-5 . TRBV6-5 CASSYRVGGRFETQYF TGTGCCAGCAGTTACAGGGTGGGGGGGCGATTTGAGACCCAGTACTTC
. TRBJ1-2 . TRBV2 CASSVQVANYGYTF TGTGCCAGCAGTGTACAAGTGGCCAACTATGGCTACACCTTC
. TRBJ2-3 TRBD1 TRBV4-1 CASSQDWGDRGLSDTQYF TGCGCCAGCAGCCAAGATTGGGGCGACAGGGGGCTGTCAGATACGCAGTATTTT
. TRBJ1-6 TRBD1 TRBV2 CASSEGDRLNSPLHF TGTGCCAGCAGTGAAGGGGACAGACTAAATTCACCCCTCCACTTT
. TRBJ2-3 TRBD2 TRBV4-1 CASSQEHASGNTDTQYF TGCGCCAGCAGCCAAGAACATGCTAGCGGGAACACAGATACGCAGTATTTT
. TRBJ1-4 . TRBV30 CAWSLRREKLFF TGTGCCTGGAGTCTGAGGCGGGAAAAACTGTTTTTT
. TRBJ2-3 TRBD1 TRBV24-1 CATSRQGTDTQYF TGTGCCACCAGCCGACAGGGGACTGATACGCAGTATTTT
. TRBJ1-6 TRBD1 TRBV27 CASRIGQGISPLHF TGTGCCAGCAGGATCGGACAGGGTATTTCACCCCTCCACTTT
. TRBJ1-5 . TRBV6-6 CASTRTASNQPQHF TGTGCCAGCACGAGGACTGCGAGCAATCAGCCCCAGCATTTT
. TRBJ1-5 . TRBV5-5 CASSLVGGAPYSNQPQHF TGTGCCAGCAGCTTGGTGGGGGGGGCACCTTATAGCAATCAGCCCCAGCATTTT
. TRBJ2-1 TRBD2 TRBV19 CASSMGLAAPIEQFF TGTGCCAGTAGTATGGGACTAGCGGCCCCCATAGAGCAGTTCTTC
. TRBJ2-7 . TRBV27 CASSLNGPGEQYF TGTGCCAGCAGTTTAAACGGCCCAGGCGAGCAGTACTTC
. TRBJ2-5 TRBD2 TRBV10-1 CASTPPRGQETQYF TGCGCCAGCACCCCCCCGCGGGGGCAAGAGACCCAGTACTTC
. TRBJ2-5 TRBD1 TRBV5-4 CASSPDRDETQYF TGTGCCAGCAGCCCCGACAGGGACGAGACCCAGTACTTC
. TRBJ2-1 . TRBV7-6 CASSLTGSGEQFF TGTGCCAGCAGCTTAACGGGGAGCGGTGAGCAGTTCTTC
. TRBJ1-1 . TRBV10-1 CASDRGSPFF TGCGCCAGCGACAGAGGTTCGCCCTTCTTT
. TRBJ1-2 . TRBV5-8 CASSFNREYGYTF TGTGCCAGCAGCTTCAACAGGGAGTATGGCTACACCTTC
. TRBJ2-3 TRBD2 TRBV10-3 CAIGLAATDTQYF TGTGCCATCGGACTAGCGGCCACAGATACGCAGTATTTT
. TRBJ2-1 TRBD1 TRBV7-3 CASSLNAGGPQFF TGTGCCAGCAGCTTAAATGCAGGGGGACCTCAGTTCTTC
. TRBJ1-2 . TRBV14 CASSQGLWSTF TGTGCCAGCAGCCAAGGCTTATGGAGCACCTTC
. TRBJ1-2 . TRBV11-2 CASRHAAQGDGYTF TGTGCCAGCAGACACGCGGCGCAGGGTGATGGCTACACCTTC
. TRBJ2-3 . TRBV18 CASSPVRDSPSTDTQYF TGTGCCAGCTCACCGGTGCGGGACAGCCCTAGCACAGATACGCAGTATTTT
few TRBJ2-3 . TRBV7-3 CASSLRGKSTDTQYF TGTGCCAGCAGCTTACGGGGAAAGAGCACAGATACGCAGTATTTT
. TRBJ2-5 . TRBV10-1 CASSESTAQETQYF TGCGCCAGCAGTGAGTCTACAGCCCAAGAGACCCAGTACTTC
. TRBJ2-1 . TRBV3-1/TRBV3-2 CASSLADEQFF TGTGCCAGCAGCCTGGCGGATGAGCAGTTCTTC
. TRBJ1-6 TRBD1 TRBV6-5 CASSPGQGSSPLHF TGTGCCAGCAGCCCAGGACAGGGGAGTTCACCCCTCCACTTT
. TRBJ2-5 TRBD1 TRBV18 CASSQGGGETQYF TGTGCCAGCTCACAAGGGGGCGGAGAGACCCAGTACTTC
. TRBJ2-6 TRBD1 TRBV9 CVSSADRETGANVLTF TGTGTCAGCAGCGCGGACAGGGAAACTGGGGCCAACGTCCTGACTTTC
. TRBJ1-1 TRBD1 TRBV28 CASSRGQVNTEAFF TGTGCCAGCAGCCGGGGACAGGTCAACACTGAAGCTTTCTTT
. TRBJ2-1 TRBD1 TRBV6-5 CASGTDYNEQFF TGTGCCAGCGGGACAGATTACAATGAGCAGTTCTTC
. TRBJ2-2 . TRBV5-1 CASSWGDQSGELFF TGCGCCAGCAGCTGGGGGGACCAGTCCGGGGAGCTGTTTTTT
. TRBJ1-4 . TRBV7-4 CASSLVGQINEKLFF TGTGCCAGCAGCTTAGTAGGACAGATTAATGAAAAACTGTTTTTT
. TRBJ2-2 . TRBV10-3 CAITGDGELFF TGTGCCATCACAGGGGACGGGGAGCTGTTTTTT
. TRBJ2-7 . TRBV28 CASRPSPGAPFSYEQYF TGTGCCAGCAGACCTTCTCCGGGAGCGCCTTTCTCCTACGAGCAGTACTTC
. TRBJ1-1 . TRBV6-5 CASSYGHFTEAFF TGTGCCAGCAGTTACGGACATTTCACTGAAGCTTTCTTT
. TRBJ2-1 TRBD2 TRBV5-1 CASSGRAGAGNEQFF TGCGCCAGCAGCGGAAGAGCGGGAGCGGGCAATGAGCAGTTCTTC
. TRBJ2-7 . TRBV7-6 CASSFAHREHEQYF TGTGCCAGCAGCTTCGCTCACAGGGAACACGAGCAGTACTTC